These 24 T cell receptor beta chains were all obtained from the same sample, sequenced in a study of T cell clones after liver transplantation. Assay: immunoSEQ multiplex PCR; the TCRdb copy retains only in-frame clones and omits some. The profile shows tens of thousands of clones, roughly 80% of them singletons. The specimen comprised CD4+ T cells from blood, sampled 45 to 47 months after liver transplant. All receptors come from a human patient who received a liver transplant. Some T cells may have come from the graft donor.

This clone showed up just once. The chain couples TRBV9 to TRBJ1-2; D is possibly TRBD1 (6 bases). CDR3 length: 13 amino acids. Trimming pared 4 bases from V and 4 bases from J, leaving 11 bases between. Germline assignment: CDR1 SGDLS and CDR2 YYNGEE. This CDR3 is CASSRDTVYGYTF. CDR3 nucleotides: TGTGCCAGCAGCCGGGACACCGTCTATGGCTACACCTTC.

The chain recombines TRBV30 with TRBJ1-5; D perhaps matches TRBD1 (5 bases). The germline V gene has CDR1 GTSNPN and CDR2 SVGIG (reference sequence). This CDR3 region has 14 residues. The V gene lost 0 bases and the J gene lost 4 bases, with 10 bases spanning the gap. The CDR3 sequence is CAWSVSWGNQPQHF. The CDR3 bases are TGTGCCTGGAGTGTGAGCTGGGGGAATCAGCCCCAGCATTTT.

The V and J genes are TRBV11-2 and TRBJ2-5; 13 bases are shared with TRBD2. Per the germline V gene, CDR1 is SGHAT and CDR2 is FQNNGV. The trim removed 1 base at V and 8 bases at J, leaving 10 bases unmatched. The CDR3 extends over 17 amino acids. The CDR3 loop is CASSLALRTSGRSTQYF. The CDR3 DNA follows: TGTGCCAGCAGCTTAGCCCTCCGGACTAGCGGGAGATCTACCCAGTACTTC.

The gene calls are TRBV7-8 and TRBJ2-1; 10 bases fit TRBD1. This CDR3 is 15 amino acids long. The junction had 6 bases not matched to a gene; V was cut back by 3 bases and J by 7 bases. The V gene's germline CDR1 is SGHVS and CDR2 FQNEAQ. Here the CDR3 reads CASSLGDRGWNEQFF. The CDR3 nucleotides are TGTGCCAGCAGCTTGGGGGACAGGGGCTGGAATGAGCAGTTCTTC.

This clone appeared once. The rearrangement links TRBV6-5 to TRBJ2-3, with unresolved D. Germline CDR1 reads MNHEY; CDR2 reads SVGAGI. The CDR3 is 13 amino acids. V lost 3 bases and J lost 6, with 10 bases in between. CDR3 loop: CASSYIGSDTQYF. CDR3 bases: TGTGCCAGCAGTTATATAGGTAGCGATACGCAGTATTTT.

The chain combines TRBV7-9 with TRBJ2-5; D uncertain. The CDR3 consists of 15 residues. Germline CDR1 reads SEHNR; CDR2 reads FQNEAQ (reference sequence). V lost 1 base, J lost 0 bases, and 9 bases lay in between. The CDR3 DNA reads as TGTGCCAGCAGCTTAGGTACTGCTTACCAAGAGACCCAGTACTTC. Protein sequence: CASSLGTAYQETQYF.

The genes are TRBV9 and TRBJ1-3; D unclear. CDR3 length equals 17 residues. Per germline, CDR1 SGDLS and CDR2 YYNGEE. Trimming took 3 bases from V and 2 from J, leaving 18 bases between them. CDR3 sequence: CASSAGSPPHTGNTIYF. In DNA, the CDR3 is TGTGCCAGCAGCGCCGGCTCGCCACCCCACACTGGAAACACCATATATTTT.

The V gene is TRBV7-9, the J gene TRBJ2-7; maybe TRBD2 (5 bases). From germline, CDR1 is SEHNR and CDR2 FQNEAQ (reference sequence). Trimming took off 5 bases at V and 1 base at J, with 18 bases between the two ends. The CDR3 length is 16 residues. The CDR3 nucleotides are TGTGCCAGCAGCCCCCCCCGGGGTCGGGGATCCTACGAGCAGTACTTC. Translated, it gives CASSPPRGRGSYEQYF.

The chain carries TRBV4-3 and TRBJ2-3, with a tentative D call TRBD2 (6 bases). Germline lookup yields CDR1 LGHNA and CDR2 YSLEER. Trimming stripped 1 base from V and 2 bases from J, with 16 bases between. The CDR3 runs 17 residues. In nucleotides, the CDR3 is TGCGCCAGCAGCCAAGTGGGGGGAGCGGCCAACACAGATACGCAGTATTTT. Its translation: CASSQVGGAANTDTQYF.

The chain is built from TRBV29-1 and TRBJ2-5; 8 bases map to TRBD2. With V trimmed by 4 bases and J by 5 bases, 15 bases remained unmatched. CDR1 and CDR2 from the germline V gene are SQVTM and ANQGSEA. CDR3 length: 16 residues. Written as DNA, the CDR3 is TGCAGCGTTGCGGGAGGGAGCGTCGGTGTTGGGGAGACCCAGTACTTC. It specifies CSVAGGSVGVGETQYF.

This clone was observed once. The genes are TRBV28 and TRBJ1-2; D is ambiguous. This CDR3 has 14 residues. Germline V gives CDR1 MDHEN, CDR2 SYDVKM. Trimming stripped 3 bases from V and 4 bases from J, with 12 bases between. The CDR3 is CASSLRNRLYGYTF. Here the CDR3 DNA reads TGTGCCAGCAGTTTGAGGAACCGACTCTATGGCTACACCTTC.

This chain links TRBV18 with TRBJ1-5; the D is unclear. The length of the CDR3 is 14 residues. V gave up 3 bases and J gave up 0 bases, with 6 bases separating them. In germline, CDR1 is KGHSH, CDR2 LQKENI. The CDR3 loop is CASSPEFSNQPQHF. The DNA of the CDR3 is TGTGCCAGCTCACCGGAATTTAGCAATCAGCCCCAGCATTTT.

The CDR3 spells CASKTGPSYEQYF. The CDR3 region has the DNA TGTGCCAGCAAGACAGGCCCCTCCTACGAGCAGTACTTC. The chain joins TRBV27 to TRBJ2-7, with a possible D match to TRBD1 (6 bases). This CDR3 contains 13 residues. The V gene lost 7 bases and the J gene lost 0 bases, with 10 bases spanning the gap. Per the germline V gene, CDR1 is MNHEY and CDR2 is SMNVEV (reference sequence).

This clone was observed a few times. The rearrangement uses TRBV7-3 and TRBJ1-1; 7 bases fit TRBD1. The J segment lost 3 bases and the V segment lost 1 base, leaving 5 bases of the junction unmatched. Germline CDR1 reads SGHTA; CDR2 reads FQGTGA. The CDR3 is 15 amino acids. The CDR3: CASSLRAGTDTEAFF. The DNA for the CDR3 is TGTGCCAGCAGCTTAAGGGCAGGGACAGACACTGAAGCTTTCTTT.

V is TRBV2 and J is TRBJ1-2; 12 nucleotides match TRBD1. CDR1 and CDR2 (germline): SNHLY, FYNNEI. The ends lost 6 bases at V and 4 bases at J; junction bases unmatched: 18. This CDR3 region has 19 residues. The CDR3 sequence is CASSVTHRDRGPQGYGYTF. The CDR3 DNA reads TGTGCCAGCAGCGTAACCCACCGGGACAGGGGGCCGCAGGGCTATGGCTACACCTTC.

The V call is TRBV10-1, the J call TRBJ2-5, with 10 bases matching TRBD1. There are 14 residues in the CDR3. Germline CDR1 WNHNN, CDR2 SYGVQD (reference sequence). V lost 3 bases, J lost 9 bases, and 7 bases stayed unmatched. The CDR3 protein is CASSDGTGARAQYF. In nucleotides, the CDR3 is TGCGCCAGCAGTGACGGGACAGGGGCTAGGGCCCAGTACTTC.

The chain has TRBV28 and TRBJ2-7; 7 bases match TRBD1. The trim removed 4 bases at V and 4 bases at J, leaving 10 bases unmatched. The CDR3 has 15 amino acids. Germline assignment: CDR1 MDHEN and CDR2 SYDVKM. The CDR3 reads CASSSLGQTTYEQYF. In nucleotides, the CDR3 is TGTGCCAGCAGTTCATTGGGACAGACAACTTACGAGCAGTACTTC.

The V and J genes are TRBV2 and TRBJ1-3; D ambiguous. The germline V and J ends were trimmed by 8 bases and 0 bases, with 8 bases remaining between them. The CDR3 extends over 13 amino acids. Germline V gives CDR1 SNHLY, CDR2 FYNNEI. The CDR3 nucleotides are TGTGCCAGCGGTCTAGCCTCTGGAAACACCATATATTTT. This encodes CASGLASGNTIYF.

This chain links TRBV4-3 with TRBJ1-4; D gene unclear. Between the trimmed V and J ends, which lost 4 bases and 0 bases, there was a span of 6 bases. The CDR3 is 14 residues long. Per the germline V gene, CDR1 is LGHNA and CDR2 is YSLEER. CDR3 protein: CASSPDATNEKLFF. CDR3 sequence (DNA): TGCGCCAGCAGCCCAGATGCAACTAATGAAAAACTGTTTTTT.

This chain connects TRBV7-2 to TRBJ1-2; TRBD1 aligns across 7 bases. Germline values: CDR1 SGHTA, CDR2 FQGNSA. The CDR3 loop spans 15 amino acids. The ends lost 4 bases at V and 3 bases at J; junction bases unmatched: 8. The CDR3 spells CASSSRQGEHYGYTF. DNA of the CDR3: TGTGCCAGCAGCTCCCGACAGGGTGAACACTATGGCTACACCTTC. Variable domain in full (rest from reference TRBV7-2 and TRBJ1-2): GAGVSQSPSNKVTEKGKDVELRCDPISGHTALYWYRQSLGQGLEFLIYFQGNSAPDKSGLPSDRFSAERTGGSVSTLTIQRTQQEDSAVYLCASSSRQGEHYGYTFGSGTRLTVV.

The chain carries TRBV4-2 and TRBJ1-2, with no clear D. The CDR3 sequence is 11 residues long. V was shortened by 2 bases and J by 10 bases, with 8 bases between the two germline ends. The germline V gene has CDR1 LGHNA and CDR2 YNFKEQ. In DNA form, the CDR3 reads TGTGCCAGCAGCCAATTTGACCACTACACCTTC. It codes for CASSQFDHYTF.

The chain recombines TRBV6-1 with TRBJ1-1; tentatively, D is TRBD1 (6 bases). In germline, CDR1 is MNHNS, CDR2 SASEGT. The CDR3 has 16 residues. V shed 3 bases and J shed 5 bases, with 19 bases lying between them. DNA of the CDR3: TGTGCCAGCAGTGACCCCGGGGGGGCGGGAGGTACTGAAGCTTTCTTT. This encodes CASSDPGGAGGTEAFF.

This clone was seen only a few times. Other DNA sequences of this sample code for an identical CDR3. This rearrangement joins TRBV9 to TRBJ2-5; no reliable D call. Germline lookup yields CDR1 SGDLS and CDR2 YYNGEE. The CDR3 has 12 amino acids. V was shortened by 0 bases and J by 5 bases, with 5 bases between the two germline ends. The CDR3 loop reads CASSVGGETQYF. The CDR3 DNA reads TGTGCCAGCAGCGTAGGAGGTGAGACCCAGTACTTC.

V usage is TRBV2 and J usage is TRBJ1-1; D remains ambiguous. The CDR3 has 16 residues. V lost 3 bases and J 6 bases, leaving 20 bases between the germline ends. CDR1 and CDR2 from the germline V gene are SNHLY and FYNNEI. CDR3 nucleotide sequence: TGTGCCAGCAGTGATGGGGAGACGCCAGGTCGTGCTGAAGCTTTCTTT. Its protein product is CASSDGETPGRAEAFF.